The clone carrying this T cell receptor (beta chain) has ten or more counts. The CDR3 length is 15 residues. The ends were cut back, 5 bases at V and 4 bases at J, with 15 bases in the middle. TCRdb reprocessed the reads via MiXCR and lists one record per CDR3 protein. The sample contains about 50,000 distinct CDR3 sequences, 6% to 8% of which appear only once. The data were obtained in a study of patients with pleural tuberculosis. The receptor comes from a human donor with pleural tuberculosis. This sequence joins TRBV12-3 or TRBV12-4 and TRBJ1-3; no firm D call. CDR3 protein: CASSIDSPWGNTIYF. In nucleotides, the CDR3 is TGTGCCAGCAGTATAGACTCTCCCTGGGGAAACACCATATATTTT.